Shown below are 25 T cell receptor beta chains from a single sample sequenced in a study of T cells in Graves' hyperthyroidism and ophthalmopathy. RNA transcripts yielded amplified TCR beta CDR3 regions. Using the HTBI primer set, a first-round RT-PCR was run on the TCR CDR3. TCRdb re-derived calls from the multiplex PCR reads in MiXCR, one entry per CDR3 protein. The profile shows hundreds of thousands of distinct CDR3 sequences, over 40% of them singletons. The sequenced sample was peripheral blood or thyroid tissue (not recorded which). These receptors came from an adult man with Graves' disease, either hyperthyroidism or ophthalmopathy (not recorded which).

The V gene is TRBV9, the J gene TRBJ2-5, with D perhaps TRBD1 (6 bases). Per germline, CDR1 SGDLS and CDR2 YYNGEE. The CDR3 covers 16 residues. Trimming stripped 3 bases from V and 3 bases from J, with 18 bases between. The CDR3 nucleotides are TGTGCCAGCAGCGGGCGACAGGTCAGGGATGAAGAGACCCAGTACTTC. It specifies CASSGRQVRDEETQYF.

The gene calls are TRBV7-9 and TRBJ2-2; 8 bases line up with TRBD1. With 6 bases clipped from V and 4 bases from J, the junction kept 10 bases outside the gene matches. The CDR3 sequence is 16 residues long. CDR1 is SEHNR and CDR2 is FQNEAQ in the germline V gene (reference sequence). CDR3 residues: CASSGYRQGITGELFF. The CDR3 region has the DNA TGTGCCAGCAGTGGGTACCGACAGGGGATCACCGGGGAGCTGTTTTTT.

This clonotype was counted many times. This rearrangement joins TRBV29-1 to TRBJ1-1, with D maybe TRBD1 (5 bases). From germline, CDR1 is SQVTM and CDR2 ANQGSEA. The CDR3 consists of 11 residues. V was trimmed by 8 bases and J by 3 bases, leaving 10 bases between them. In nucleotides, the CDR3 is TGCAGCCCGGAGGGGCACACTGAAGCTTTCTTT. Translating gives CSPEGHTEAFF.

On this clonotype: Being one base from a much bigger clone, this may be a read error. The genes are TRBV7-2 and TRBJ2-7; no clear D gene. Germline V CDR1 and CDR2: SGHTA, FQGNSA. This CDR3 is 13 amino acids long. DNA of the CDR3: TGTGCCAGCAGCCCCCCGGCCACCTACAAGCAGTACTTC. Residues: CASSPPATYKQYF.

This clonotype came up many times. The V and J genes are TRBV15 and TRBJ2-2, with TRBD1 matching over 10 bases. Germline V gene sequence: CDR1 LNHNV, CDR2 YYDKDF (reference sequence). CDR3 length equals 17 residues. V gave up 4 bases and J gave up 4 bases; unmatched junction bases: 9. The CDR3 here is CATSIPWTGGGTGELFF. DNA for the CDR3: TGTGCCACCAGCATCCCATGGACAGGGGGAGGCACCGGGGAGCTGTTTTTT.

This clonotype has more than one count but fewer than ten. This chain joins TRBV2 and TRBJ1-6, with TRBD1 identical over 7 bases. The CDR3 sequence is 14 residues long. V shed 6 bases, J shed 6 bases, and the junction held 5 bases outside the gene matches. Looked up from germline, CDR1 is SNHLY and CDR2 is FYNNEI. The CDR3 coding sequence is TGTGCCAGCAGAAGACAGGGTAGTAATTCACCCCTCCACTTT. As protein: CASRRQGSNSPLHF.

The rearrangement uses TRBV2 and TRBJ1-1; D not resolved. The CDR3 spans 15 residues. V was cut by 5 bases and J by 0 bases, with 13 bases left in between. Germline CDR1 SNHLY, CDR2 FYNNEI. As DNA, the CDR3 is TGTGCCAGCAGTTACTCTGGCAGCCTGAACACTGAAGCTTTCTTT. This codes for CASSYSGSLNTEAFF.

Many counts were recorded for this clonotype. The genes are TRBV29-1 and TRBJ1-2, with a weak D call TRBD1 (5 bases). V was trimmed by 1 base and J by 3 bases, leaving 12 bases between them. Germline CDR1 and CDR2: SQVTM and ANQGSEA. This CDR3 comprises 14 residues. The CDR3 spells CSVEGLDSYYGYTF. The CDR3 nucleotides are TGCAGCGTTGAAGGTCTAGACAGCTACTATGGCTACACCTTC.

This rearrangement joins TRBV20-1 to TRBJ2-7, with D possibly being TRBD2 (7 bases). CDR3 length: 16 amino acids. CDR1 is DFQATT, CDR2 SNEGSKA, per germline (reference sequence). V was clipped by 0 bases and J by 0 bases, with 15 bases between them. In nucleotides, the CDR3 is TGCAGTGCTAGAGATATGCGGGGGCCCTTCTCCTACGAGCAGTACTTC. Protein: CSARDMRGPFSYEQYF.

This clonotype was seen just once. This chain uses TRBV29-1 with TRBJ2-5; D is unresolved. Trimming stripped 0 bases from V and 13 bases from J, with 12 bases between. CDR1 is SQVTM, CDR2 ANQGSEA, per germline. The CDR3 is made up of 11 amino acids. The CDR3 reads CSVEEQTSGYF. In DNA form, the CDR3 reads TGCAGCGTTGAAGAGCAGACGAGTGGGTACTTC.

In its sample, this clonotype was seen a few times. The DNA for the CDR3 is TGTGCCTGGAGTGTACTAGCGGGGGCCTACGAGCAGTACTTC. Encoded protein: CAWSVLAGAYEQYF. The chain links TRBV7-9 to TRBJ2-7; 11 bases agree with TRBD2. CDR3 length: 14 residues. Germline assignment: CDR1 SEHNR and CDR2 FQNEAQ (reference sequence). With V trimmed by 11 bases and J by 2 bases, 8 bases remained unmatched.

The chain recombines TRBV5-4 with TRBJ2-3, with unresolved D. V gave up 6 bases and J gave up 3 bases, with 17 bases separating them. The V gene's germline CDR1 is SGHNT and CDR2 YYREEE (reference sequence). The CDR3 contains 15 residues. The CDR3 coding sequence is TGTGCCAGCATGCAGCGTGGTCACCCTACAGATACGCAGTATTTT. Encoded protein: CASMQRGHPTDTQYF. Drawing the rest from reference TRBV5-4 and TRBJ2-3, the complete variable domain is ETGVTQSPTHLIKTRGQQVTLRCSSQSGHNTVSWYQQALGQGPQFIFQYYREEENGRGNFPPRFSGLQFPNYSSELNVNALELDDSALYLCASMQRGHPTDTQYFGPGTRLTVL.

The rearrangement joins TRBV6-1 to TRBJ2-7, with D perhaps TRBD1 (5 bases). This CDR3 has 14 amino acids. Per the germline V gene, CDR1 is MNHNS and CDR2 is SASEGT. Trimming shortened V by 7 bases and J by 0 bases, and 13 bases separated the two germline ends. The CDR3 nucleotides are TGTGCCAGCAATAGGGGCCCGGGCTCCTACGAGCAGTACTTC. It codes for CASNRGPGSYEQYF.

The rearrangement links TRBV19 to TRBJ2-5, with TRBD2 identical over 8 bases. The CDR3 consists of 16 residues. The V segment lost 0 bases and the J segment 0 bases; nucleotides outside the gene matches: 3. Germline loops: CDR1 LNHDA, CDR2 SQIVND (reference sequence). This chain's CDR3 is CASSIDTSGYQETQYF. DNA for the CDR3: TGTGCCAGTAGTATAGATACTAGCGGTTACCAAGAGACCCAGTACTTC. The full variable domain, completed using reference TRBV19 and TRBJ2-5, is DGGITQSPKYLFRKEGQNVTLSCEQNLNHDAMYWYRQDPGQGLRLIYYSQIVNDFQKGDIAEGYSVSREKKESFPLTVTSAQKNPTAFYLCASSIDTSGYQETQYFGPGTRLLVL.

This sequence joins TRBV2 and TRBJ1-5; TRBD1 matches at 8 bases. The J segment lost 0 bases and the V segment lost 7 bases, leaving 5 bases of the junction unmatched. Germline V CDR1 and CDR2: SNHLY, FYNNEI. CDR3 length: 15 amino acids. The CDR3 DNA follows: TGTGCCAGCATTCCGGGACAGGCTAGCAATCAGCCCCAGCATTTT. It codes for CASIPGQASNQPQHF.

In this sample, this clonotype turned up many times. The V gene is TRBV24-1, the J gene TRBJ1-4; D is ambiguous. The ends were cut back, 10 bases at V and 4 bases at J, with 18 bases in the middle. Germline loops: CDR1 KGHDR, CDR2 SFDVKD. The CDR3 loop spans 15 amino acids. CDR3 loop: CATTALVGRNEKLFF. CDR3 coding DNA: TGTGCCACGACTGCACTCGTCGGACGTAATGAAAAACTGTTTTTT.

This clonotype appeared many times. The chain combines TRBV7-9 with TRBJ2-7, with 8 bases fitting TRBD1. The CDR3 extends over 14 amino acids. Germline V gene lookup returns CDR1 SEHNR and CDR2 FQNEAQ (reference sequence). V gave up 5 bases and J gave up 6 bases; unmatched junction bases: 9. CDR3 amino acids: CASSPLTGVGEQYF. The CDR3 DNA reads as TGTGCCAGCAGCCCCCTGACAGGGGTCGGCGAGCAGTACTTC.

CDR3 sequence (DNA): TGTGCCAGCAGTTTAGTAAGGTCTGGAAACACCATATATTTT. As protein: CASSLVRSGNTIYF. The chain uses TRBV12-3 or TRBV12-4 and TRBJ1-3; no reliable D call. The CDR3 covers 14 residues. Trimming cost V 1 base and J 1 base, with 5 bases left between them.

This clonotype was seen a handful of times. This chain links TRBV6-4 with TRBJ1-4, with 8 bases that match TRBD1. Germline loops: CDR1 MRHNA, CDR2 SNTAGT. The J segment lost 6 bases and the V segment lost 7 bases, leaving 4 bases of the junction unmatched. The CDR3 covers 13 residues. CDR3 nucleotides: TGTGCCAGCACGCCCAGGGGGCATGAAAAACTGTTTTTT. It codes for CASTPRGHEKLFF.

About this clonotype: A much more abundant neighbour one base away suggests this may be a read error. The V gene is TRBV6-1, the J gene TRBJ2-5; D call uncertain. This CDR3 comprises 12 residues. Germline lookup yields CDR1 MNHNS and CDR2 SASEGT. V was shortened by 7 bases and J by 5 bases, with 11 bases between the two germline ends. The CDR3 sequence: CASTPRRETQYF. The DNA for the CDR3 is TGTGCCAGCACCCCCAGAAGGGAGACCCAGTACTTC.

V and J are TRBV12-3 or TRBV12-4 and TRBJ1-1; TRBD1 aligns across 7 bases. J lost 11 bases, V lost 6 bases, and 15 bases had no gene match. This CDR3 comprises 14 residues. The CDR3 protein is CASRATGEGVTAFF. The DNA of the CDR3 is TGTGCCAGCAGGGCCACAGGGGAGGGAGTTACGGCTTTCTTT.

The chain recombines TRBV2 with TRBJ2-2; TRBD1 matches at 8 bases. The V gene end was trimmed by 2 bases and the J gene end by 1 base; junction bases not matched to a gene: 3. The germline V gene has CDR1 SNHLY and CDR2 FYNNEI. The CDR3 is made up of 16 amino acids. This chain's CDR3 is CASSEPTGVNTGELFF. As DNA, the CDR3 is TGTGCCAGCAGTGAACCGACAGGGGTGAACACCGGGGAGCTGTTTTTT.

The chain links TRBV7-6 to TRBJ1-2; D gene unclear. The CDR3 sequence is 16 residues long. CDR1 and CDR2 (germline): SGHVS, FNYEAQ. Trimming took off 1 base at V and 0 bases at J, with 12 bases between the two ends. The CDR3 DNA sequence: TGTGCCAGCAGCTTAGACCCTCCCCCGGCTAACTATGGCTACACCTTC. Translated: CASSLDPPPANYGYTF.

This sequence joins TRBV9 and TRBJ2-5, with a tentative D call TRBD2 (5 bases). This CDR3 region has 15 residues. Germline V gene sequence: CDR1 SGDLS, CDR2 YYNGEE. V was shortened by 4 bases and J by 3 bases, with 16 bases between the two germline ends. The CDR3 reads CASSQAVLEKETQYF. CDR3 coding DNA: TGTGCCAGCAGCCAAGCGGTGTTAGAGAAAGAGACCCAGTACTTC. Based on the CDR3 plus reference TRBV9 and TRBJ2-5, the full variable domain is DSGVTQTPKHLITATGQRVTLRCSPRSGDLSVYWYQQSLDQGLQFLIQYYNGEERAKGNILERFSAQQFPDLHSELNLSSLELGDSALYFCASSQAVLEKETQYFGPGTRLLVL.

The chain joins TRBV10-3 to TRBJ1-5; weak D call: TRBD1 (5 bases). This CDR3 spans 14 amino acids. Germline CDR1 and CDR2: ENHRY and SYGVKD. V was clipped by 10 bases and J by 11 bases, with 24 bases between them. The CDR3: CASGGTSGQETQHF. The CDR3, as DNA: TGTGCCAGCGGGGGGACTAGCGGCCAAGAGACCCAGCATTTT.